Listed below are T cell receptor beta chains from one sample, sequenced in a study of blood T cell repertoires in COVID-19. Only in-frame clones appear in the TCRdb table, and some are missing; sequencing was by immunoSEQ multiplex PCR. The top ten clones hold approximately 15% of a sample with 120,000 to 150,000 clones, more than 60% of them seen once. The specimen sequenced was peripheral blood. These receptor sequences come from a man between 50 and 59 years old with acute or convalescent COVID-19. Both conserved end residues are part of each CDR3. D genes are given only for firm matches. The size entry is marked missing in some rows and otherwise reads once, few, many or a size class.

j_gene: TRBJ2-5; abundance: -; d_gene: TRBD2; v_gene: TRBV5-4; CDR3aa: CASSIPGLAGETQYF; CDR3nt: TGTGCCAGCAGCATCCCGGGACTAGCGGGGGAGACCCAGTACTTC
j_gene: TRBJ2-3; abundance: -; d_gene: -; v_gene: TRBV2; CDR3aa: CASSGQASTDTQYF; CDR3nt: TGTGCCAGCAGTGGACAGGCGAGCACAGATACGCAGTATTTT
j_gene: TRBJ1-2; abundance: -; d_gene: -; v_gene: TRBV11-2; CDR3aa: CASSLGGGHYGYTF; CDR3nt: TGTGCCAGCAGCCTCGGGGGGGGCCACTATGGCTACACCTTC
j_gene: TRBJ1-2; abundance: -; d_gene: -; v_gene: TRBV3-1/TRBV3-2; CDR3aa: CASSLTPQSNYGYTF; CDR3nt: TGTGCCAGCAGCCTCACCCCACAGAGTAACTATGGCTACACCTTC
j_gene: TRBJ2-6; abundance: -; d_gene: -; v_gene: TRBV30; CDR3aa: CAWSLSRSNSGANVLTF; CDR3nt: TGTGCCTGGAGCCTAAGTCGCTCTAACTCTGGGGCCAACGTCCTGACTTTC
j_gene: TRBJ1-2; abundance: -; d_gene: TRBD1; v_gene: TRBV3-1/TRBV3-2; CDR3aa: CASRPSGGTNYGYTF; CDR3nt: TGTGCCAGCAGGCCTTCAGGGGGGACTAACTATGGCTACACCTTC
j_gene: TRBJ1-2; abundance: few; d_gene: -; v_gene: TRBV29-1; CDR3aa: CSVTQGFYGYTF; CDR3nt: TGCAGCGTAACCCAGGGGTTCTATGGCTACACCTTC
j_gene: TRBJ2-3; abundance: -; d_gene: -; v_gene: TRBV5-1; CDR3aa: CASTAGADTQYF; CDR3nt: TGCGCCAGCACGGCCGGGGCAGATACGCAGTATTTT
j_gene: TRBJ2-3; abundance: once; d_gene: -; v_gene: TRBV6-5; CDR3aa: CASSYSGLVDTQYF; CDR3nt: TGTGCCAGCAGTTACTCGGGTCTAGTGGATACGCAGTATTTT
j_gene: TRBJ1-1; abundance: -; d_gene: -; v_gene: TRBV18; CDR3aa: CASSPLGQEEAFF; CDR3nt: TGTGCCAGCTCACCCTTGGGCCAGGAAGAAGCTTTCTTT
j_gene: TRBJ2-1; abundance: -; d_gene: -; v_gene: TRBV30; CDR3aa: CAWRKEDSSSYNEQFF; CDR3nt: TGTGCCTGGAGAAAGGAGGACAGTAGCTCCTACAATGAGCAGTTCTTC
j_gene: TRBJ1-2; abundance: -; d_gene: -; v_gene: TRBV18; CDR3aa: CASSRTGGHGYTF; CDR3nt: TGTGCCAGCTCACGGACGGGAGGGCATGGCTACACCTTC